The 27 T cell receptor beta chains listed next were all sequenced from one sample in a study of blood T cell repertoires in COVID-19. The data were produced by immunoSEQ multiplex PCR, yet TCRdb's version contains in-frame clones alone and is incomplete. The sample has more than 10,000 clones, 88% seen once; the top ten hold just under 30%. The sequencing input was peripheral blood. All receptors come from a human donor in a cohort sampled during active COVID-19.

This chain joins TRBV6-5 and TRBJ2-5, with 8 bases matching TRBD2. With V trimmed by 8 bases and J by 5 bases, 10 bases remained unmatched. The CDR3 spans 14 residues. Germline V gene lookup returns CDR1 MNHEY and CDR2 SVGAGI. DNA for the CDR3: TGTGCCAGCCGTTCCGGGAGGGCCTATGAGACCCAGTACTTC. This translates into CASRSGRAYETQYF.

V is TRBV7-8 and J is TRBJ1-5, with 8 bases matching TRBD1. CDR3 length: 17 residues. V dropped 2 bases and J dropped 6; count of bases not matched to a gene: 12. In germline, CDR1 is SGHVS, CDR2 FQNEAQ. Written as DNA, the CDR3 is TGTGCCAGCAGCTTACTTACAGGGGGTCTGCAAGCTCAGCCCCAGCATTTT. Amino acid sequence: CASSLLTGGLQAQPQHF.

The rearrangement uses TRBV5-1 and TRBJ2-5; D remains ambiguous. There are 14 residues in the CDR3. The V end lost 2 bases, the J end lost 1 base, and 9 bases lay between the germline ends. Germline V gene sequence: CDR1 SGHRS, CDR2 YFSETQ. CDR3 amino acids: CASSFQVRQETQYF. As DNA, the CDR3 is TGCGCCAGCAGCTTCCAGGTCCGCCAAGAGACCCAGTACTTC.

CDR3 region: CASSEQGLMYEQYF. The CDR3 DNA sequence: TGTGCCAGCAGTGAACAGGGACTCATGTACGAGCAGTACTTC. The chain is built from TRBV2 and TRBJ2-7; possible D gene TRBD2, 6 bases. The CDR3 length is 14 residues. The germline CDR1 and CDR2 sequences are SNHLY and FYNNEI. The V and J ends lost 2 bases and 4 bases respectively, with 12 bases between them.

The chain employs TRBV11-3 and TRBJ2-3, with 11 bases aligning to TRBD1. CDR1 and CDR2 (germline): SGHNT, YENEEA. The CDR3 extends over 15 amino acids. With 5 bases clipped from V and 4 bases from J, the junction kept 5 bases outside the gene matches. The CDR3 bases are TGTGCCAGCAGCCCGGACAGGGGGCTCGCAGATACGCAGTATTTT. Translating it yields CASSPDRGLADTQYF. Combining the CDR3 with reference TRBV11-3 and TRBJ2-3 gives the whole variable domain EAGVVQSPRYKIIEKKQPVAFWCNPISGHNTLYWYLQNLGQGPELLIRYENEEAVDDSQLPKDRFSAERLKGVDSTLKIQPAELGDSAVYLCASSPDRGLADTQYFGPGTRLTVL.

This chain links TRBV5-5 with TRBJ2-7; 11 bases match TRBD1. Trimming at V came to 4 bases and at J to 6 bases, leaving 6 bases not matched to a gene. Germline values: CDR1 SGHKS, CDR2 YYEKEE (reference sequence). There are 14 residues in the CDR3. CDR3 sequence reads: CASSQQGTGGEQYF. The CDR3 nucleotides read TGTGCCAGCAGCCAACAGGGGACAGGGGGCGAGCAGTACTTC.

J is TRBJ2-1 and V is TRBV5-1; the D is unclear. The ends were cut back, 4 bases at V and 0 bases at J, with 8 bases in the middle. The CDR3 covers 14 residues. Germline CDR1 SGHRS, CDR2 YFSETQ. CDR3 residues: CASSPSSSYNEQFF. CDR3 DNA: TGCGCCAGCAGCCCGTCTAGCTCCTACAATGAGCAGTTCTTC.

The chain combines TRBV29-1 with TRBJ2-3; 8 bases are a match to TRBD1. CDR3 length: 15 amino acids. V lost 6 bases and J lost 3; bases outside the gene matches: 11. The germline V gene has CDR1 SQVTM and CDR2 ANQGSEA. The CDR3 is CSVSARTGRTDTQYF. In DNA form, the CDR3 reads TGCAGCGTCTCCGCCAGGACAGGGAGGACAGATACGCAGTATTTT.

The V gene is TRBV10-2, the J gene TRBJ2-7; 7 bases fit TRBD1. This CDR3 has 11 amino acids. Germline V gene data show CDR1 as WSHSY and CDR2 as SAAADI. V shed 8 bases and J 2 bases; nucleotides not matched to a gene: 0. CDR3 sequence (DNA): TGCGCCAGCGGGACAGCCTACGAGCAGTACTTC. Translation gives CASGTAYEQYF.

This CDR3 is CASSQSERDRVNYGYTF. The CDR3, as DNA: TGTGCCAGCAGCCAAAGCGAACGGGACAGGGTTAACTATGGCTACACCTTC. The chain combines TRBV27 with TRBJ1-2; 9 bases match TRBD1. Trimming removed 6 bases from V and 1 base from J; junction bases left unmatched: 12. CDR3 size: 17 residues. Germline loops: CDR1 MNHEY, CDR2 SMNVEV (reference sequence).

This sequence joins TRBV7-8 and TRBJ2-7, with unresolved D. CDR1 and CDR2 (germline): SGHVS, FQNEAQ. Trimming left V 4 bases short and J 6 bases short, with 13 bases between. There are 13 residues in the CDR3. CDR3 in amino acids: CASSYYSAGEQYF. The DNA of the CDR3 is TGTGCCAGCAGCTACTACTCGGCTGGCGAGCAGTACTTC.

This clone was detected only once. This sequence joins TRBV5-4 and TRBJ1-2, with 8 bases aligning to TRBD1. After removal of 0 bases from V and 4 bases from J, the junction contained 5 bases not matched to a gene. The CDR3 contains 15 residues. The V gene's germline CDR1 is SGHNT and CDR2 YYREEE (reference sequence). CDR3 sequence reads: CASSLGTGGPYGYTF. The DNA for the CDR3 is TGTGCCAGCAGCTTGGGAACAGGGGGTCCCTATGGCTACACCTTC.

The gene calls are TRBV6-2 or TRBV6-3 and TRBJ1-5; TRBD1 is a possible D gene (6 bases). The CDR3 sequence is 14 residues long. Germline CDR1 and CDR2: MNHEY and SVGEGT. Trimming shortened V by 5 bases and J by 1 base, and 9 bases separated the two germline ends. Here the CDR3 reads CASSRGRSNQPQHF. The CDR3 DNA is TGTGCCAGCAGTAGGGGGAGAAGCAATCAGCCCCAGCATTTT.

The genes are TRBV29-1 and TRBJ2-2; 7 positions match TRBD1. Per the germline V gene, CDR1 is SQVTM and CDR2 is ANQGSEA. After removal of 6 bases from V and 5 bases from J, the junction contained 3 bases not matched to a gene. The CDR3 consists of 12 residues. The CDR3 DNA is TGCAGCGTGACAGGGAGAACCGGGGAGCTGTTTTTT. As protein: CSVTGRTGELFF.

J is TRBJ2-2 and V is TRBV9, with 10 bases matching TRBD2. This CDR3 is built from 17 residues. V lost 4 bases, J lost 7 bases, and 13 bases stayed unmatched. The germline gives CDR1 SGDLS, CDR2 YYNGEE. The CDR3 here is CASSPISGRASHGELFF. The CDR3 region has the DNA TGTGCCAGCAGCCCTATCAGCGGGAGGGCCAGTCACGGGGAGCTGTTTTTT.

The table lists this clone with a few counts. The chain joins TRBV7-9 to TRBJ2-7; perhaps TRBD1 as D (5 bases). From germline, CDR1 is SEHNR and CDR2 FQNEAQ (reference sequence). The CDR3 is 14 amino acids. V was shortened by 4 bases and J by 6 bases, with 16 bases between the two germline ends. CDR3 sequence: CASSSTSGSREQYF. The CDR3 coding sequence is TGTGCCAGCAGCTCGACGTCAGGGTCGCGCGAGCAGTACTTC.

V gene TRBV20-1 combines with J gene TRBJ2-3; TRBD2 matches at 9 bases. The CDR3 loop spans 15 amino acids. The V segment lost 3 bases and the J segment 9 bases; nucleotides outside the gene matches: 13. The germline CDR1 and CDR2 sequences are DFQATT and SNEGSKA (reference sequence). The CDR3 DNA is TGCAGTGCTAGTCGGCCTAGCGGGGCTCTTGAGACGCAGTATTTT. It encodes CSASRPSGALETQYF.

The rearrangement uses TRBV7-3 and TRBJ2-1; D gene uncertain. CDR1 is SGHTA, CDR2 FQGTGA, per germline. V was clipped by 2 bases and J by 5 bases, with 16 bases between them. The CDR3 covers 16 residues. CDR3 DNA: TGTGCCAGCAGCTTATTCCTAGACCCTCCTAACAATGAGCAGTTCTTC. It is translated as CASSLFLDPPNNEQFF.

The chain joins TRBV7-3 to TRBJ2-2, with unresolved D. The V and J ends lost 3 bases and 6 bases respectively, with 14 bases between them. CDR1 is SGHTA, CDR2 FQGTGA, per germline. The CDR3 has 15 amino acids. CDR3 protein: CASSFSGPGAGELFF. CDR3 DNA: TGTGCCAGCAGCTTCTCCGGTCCCGGAGCCGGGGAGCTGTTTTTT.

This rearrangement joins TRBV6-6 to TRBJ1-1, with TRBD1 identical over 9 bases. The CDR3 is 13 amino acids. Germline V gene data show CDR1 as MNHNY and CDR2 as SVGAGI (reference sequence). The junction had 5 bases not matched to a gene; V was cut back by 6 bases and J by 6 bases. The CDR3, as DNA: TGTGCCAGCAGCCGGGACAGGGTTGCTGAAGCTTTCTTT. This gives the protein CASSRDRVAEAFF.

This chain uses TRBV4-1 with TRBJ1-5; 8 bases fit TRBD1. Losses at the gene ends were 3 bases for V and 7 bases for J; bases not matched to a gene: 11. Germline V lookup: CDR1 MGHRA, CDR2 YSYEKL. CDR3 length: 16 amino acids. The CDR3 is CASSQGPDRAGQPQHF. CDR3 coding DNA: TGCGCCAGCAGCCAGGGGCCGGACAGGGCGGGGCAGCCCCAGCATTTT.

This chain uses TRBV5-1 with TRBJ2-3, with D unclear. Germline V gene lookup returns CDR1 SGHRS and CDR2 YFSETQ. This CDR3 has 13 amino acids. V was clipped by 0 bases and J by 2 bases, with 4 bases between them. The CDR3 nucleotides read TGCGCCAGCAGCTTGGGTTACACAGATACGCAGTATTTT. This translates into CASSLGYTDTQYF.

The CDR3 spells CASSASGSSDTQYF. For the CDR3, the DNA is TGTGCCAGCAGTGCTAGCGGGAGCTCAGATACGCAGTATTTT. This sequence joins TRBV6-4 and TRBJ2-3, with 10 bases aligning to TRBD2. Germline assignment: CDR1 MRHNA and CDR2 SNTAGT. V lost 4 bases to trimming and J lost 4 bases; unmatched junction nucleotides: 2. The CDR3 has 14 amino acids.

The chain links TRBV11-2 to TRBJ2-7; a weak D match, TRBD2 (6 bases). Germline values: CDR1 SGHAT, CDR2 FQNNGV. The V gene lost 0 bases and the J gene lost 2 bases, with 14 bases spanning the gap. The CDR3 has 16 residues. CDR3 bases: TGTGCCAGCAGCTTAGATGGGGGGAGTGATACCTACGAGCAGTACTTC. The encoded protein is CASSLDGGSDTYEQYF.

The rearrangement joins TRBV7-3 to TRBJ1-2; D remains unclear. The CDR3 runs to 15 residues. Deletions cut 1 base from V and 4 bases from J, with 13 bases between. Germline V gene lookup returns CDR1 SGHTA and CDR2 FQGTGA. CDR3: CASSLSGLGGYGYTF. As DNA, the CDR3 is TGTGCCAGCAGCTTAAGTGGGCTGGGAGGCTATGGCTACACCTTC.

This clone was seen a handful of times. This chain connects TRBV6-1 to TRBJ2-7, with D possibly being TRBD1 (6 bases). The CDR3 covers 14 residues. V lost 3 bases, J lost 3 bases, and 12 bases lay in between. Germline loops: CDR1 MNHNS, CDR2 SASEGT. The CDR3 sequence: CASSEQGPNYEQYF. The DNA for the CDR3 is TGTGCCAGCAGTGAGCAGGGGCCAAACTACGAGCAGTACTTC.

The chain carries TRBV30 and TRBJ1-4; possibly TRBD1 for D (6 bases). The V gene lost 1 base and the J gene lost 8 bases, with 14 bases spanning the gap. The CDR3 is made up of 14 amino acids. Germline V lookup: CDR1 GTSNPN, CDR2 SVGIG (reference sequence). The CDR3 loop reads CAWSEQGIREKLFF. CDR3 in DNA: TGTGCCTGGAGTGAACAGGGCATACGGGAAAAACTGTTTTTT.